This T cell receptor (beta chain) derives from a study of beta chain features in type 1 diabetes. Germline CDR1 reads LGHNA; CDR2 reads YSLEER. Trimming shortened V by 0 bases and J by 10 bases, and 10 bases separated the two germline ends. This CDR3 comprises 13 residues. Expressed TCRB transcripts were sequenced, since all the RNA that had been isolated was reverse transcribed. Clones were read by immunoSEQ multiplex PCR, and TCRdb kept only the in-frame ones, dropping some. The sample holds just over 600,000 clones, around 15% seen once. The sample holds many counts of this clone. Its antigen is not known. Study-level findings and limits: Whether TCRB rearrangement is influenced by HLA type was left unresolved in this analysis. Equally in patients and controls, PCR might preferentially amplify shorter templates.

The origin of this receptor is a man aged 18 to 30 in good health. Sequenced: naive CD4+ T cells from blood. The chain uses TRBV4-3 and TRBJ2-1, with D uncertain. CDR3 loop: CASSQEQGSEQFF. DNA for the CDR3: TGCGCCAGCAGCCAAGAACAAGGCTCCGAGCAGTTCTTC.